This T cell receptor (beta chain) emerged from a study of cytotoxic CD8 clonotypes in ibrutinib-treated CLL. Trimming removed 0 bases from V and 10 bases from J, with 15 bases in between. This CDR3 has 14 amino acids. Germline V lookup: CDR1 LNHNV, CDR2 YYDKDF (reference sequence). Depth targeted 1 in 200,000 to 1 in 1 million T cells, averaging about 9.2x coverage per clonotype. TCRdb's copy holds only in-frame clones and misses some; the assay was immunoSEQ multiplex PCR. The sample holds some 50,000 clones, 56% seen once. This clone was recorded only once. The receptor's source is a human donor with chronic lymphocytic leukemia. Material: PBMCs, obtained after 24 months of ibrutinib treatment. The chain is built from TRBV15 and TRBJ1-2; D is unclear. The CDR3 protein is CATSREAGGSLYTF. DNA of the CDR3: TGTGCCACCAGCAGAGAGGCAGGTGGGTCCCTCTACACCTTC. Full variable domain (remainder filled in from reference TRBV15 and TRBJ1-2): DAMVIQNPRYQVTQFGKPVTLSCSQTLNHNVMYWYQQKSSQAPKLLFHYYDKDFNNEADTPDNFQSRRPNTSFCFLDIRSPGLGDTAMYLCATSREAGGSLYTFGSGTRLTVV.